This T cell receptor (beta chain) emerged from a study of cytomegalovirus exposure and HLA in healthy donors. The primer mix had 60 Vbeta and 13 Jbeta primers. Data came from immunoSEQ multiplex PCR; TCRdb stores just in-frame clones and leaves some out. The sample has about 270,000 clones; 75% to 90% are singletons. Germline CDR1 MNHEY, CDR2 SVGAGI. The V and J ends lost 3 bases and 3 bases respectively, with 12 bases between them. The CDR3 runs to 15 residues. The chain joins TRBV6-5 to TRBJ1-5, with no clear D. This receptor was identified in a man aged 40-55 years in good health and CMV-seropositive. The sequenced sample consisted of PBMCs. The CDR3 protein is CASSYGGGVNQPQHF. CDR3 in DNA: TGTGCCAGCAGTTATGGCGGCGGGGTCAATCAGCCCCAGCATTTT.